Following are 17 T cell receptor beta chains from one sample sequenced in a study of regulatory T cells in long-lasting Graves disease. Noted time point: persistent/refractory GD, antithyroid drugs over 5 years with positive TRAb. RNA isolated from PBMCs was used to make the TCR library. TCR beta libraries were built with iRepertoire HTBI primers and Arm-PCR of CDR3 regions. MiXCR was run by TCRdb on the multiplex PCR reads, yielding one entry per CDR3 protein. The profile shows more than 300,000 distinct CDR3 sequences, about 18% of them singletons. This specimen consisted of peripheral blood mononuclear cells (PBMCs), obtained when the disease was refractory, from a patient treated with antithyroid drugs. All receptors come from a female donor with Graves disease.

This clonotype was seen only a few times. The chain carries TRBV20-1 and TRBJ2-3, with 7 bases matching TRBD1. The CDR3 contains 14 residues. Germline CDR1 DFQATT, CDR2 SNEGSKA (reference sequence). J lost 0 bases, V lost 7 bases, and 7 bases had no gene match. Here the CDR3 DNA reads TGCAGTGTCCCGGTGGGACAGAGCACAGATACGCAGTATTTT. Its translation: CSVPVGQSTDTQYF.

This clonotype was recorded a few times. V is TRBV12-3 or TRBV12-4 and J is TRBJ1-3; D ambiguous. V lost 7 bases and J lost 0, with 13 bases in between. This CDR3 spans 15 amino acids. CDR3 nucleotides: TGTGCCAGCATCCGTGGACTGATCTCTGGAAACACCATATATTTT. This encodes CASIRGLISGNTIYF.

This clonotype has just a few counts. The rearrangement uses TRBV9 and TRBJ2-5; 11 nucleotides align to TRBD1. CDR1 SGDLS and CDR2 YYNGEE come from the germline V gene. There are 15 residues in the CDR3. V shed 4 bases, J shed 3 bases, and the junction held 5 bases outside the gene matches. Here the CDR3 DNA reads TGTGCCAGCAGCATCCGGACAGGGGGCGAAGAGACCCAGTACTTC. It translates to CASSIRTGGEETQYF. Variable domain in full (rest from reference TRBV9 and TRBJ2-5): DSGVTQTPKHLITATGQRVTLRCSPRSGDLSVYWYQQSLDQGLQFLIQYYNGEERAKGNILERFSAQQFPDLHSELNLSSLELGDSALYFCASSIRTGGEETQYFGPGTRLLVL.

The table lists this clonotype with a few counts. This chain connects TRBV7-9 to TRBJ2-7; 16 bases align to TRBD2. V lost 0 bases, J lost 6 bases, and 5 bases stayed unmatched. This CDR3 spans 17 amino acids. Germline V CDR1 and CDR2: SEHNR, FQNEAQ (reference sequence). CDR3 DNA: TGTGCCAGCAGCTTAGCCGGGACTAGCGGGAGGGCCGGCGAGCAGTACTTC. It translates to CASSLAGTSGRAGEQYF.

A note on this clonotype: Possible read error: a much larger clone is one base away. This sequence joins TRBV12-3 or TRBV12-4 and TRBJ2-7; TRBD2 agrees at 10 bases. The CDR3 runs 17 residues. CDR3 nucleotide sequence: TGTACCAGCAGTTTATCGGCTAGCGGGGGCAGTTCCTACGAGCAGTACTTC. It translates to CTSSLSASGGSSYEQYF.

This clonotype was seen only a few times. The chain employs TRBV4-3 and TRBJ2-7; TRBD2 matches at 9 bases. The junction had 14 bases not matched to a gene; V was cut back by 0 bases and J by 2 bases. The CDR3 runs to 19 residues. CDR1 is LGHNA and CDR2 is YSLEER in the germline V gene. CDR3 bases: TGCGCCAGCAGCCAAGAAGTTGGGGTGGTTAGCGGGGGTCCCTACGAGCAGTACTTC. Translated: CASSQEVGVVSGGPYEQYF.

This clonotype was found many times. The rearrangement links TRBV20-1 to TRBJ2-7, with no clear D. V lost 5 bases, J lost 4 bases, and 12 bases lay in between. CDR3 length: 12 amino acids. Germline CDR1 is DFQATT and CDR2 is SNEGSKA (reference sequence). Here the CDR3 DNA reads TGCAGTGCTGCCCGGGTTAGTTACGAGCAGTACTTC. Residues: CSAARVSYEQYF.

The chain recombines TRBV11-3 with TRBJ2-7, with D uncertain. In germline, CDR1 is SGHNT, CDR2 YENEEA. With 2 bases removed from V and 7 bases from J, the gap between germline ends came to 9 bases. This CDR3 is 12 amino acids long. The CDR3 DNA follows: TGTGCCAGCAGCTTAAGTTTTGGTGAGCAGTACTTC. This sequence encodes CASSLSFGEQYF.

Comment on this clonotype: A much larger clone differs by one base, so this may be a read error. The CDR3 here is CSVVLGMNTEAFF. The CDR3 coding sequence is TGCAGCGTCGTACTTGGCATGAACACTGAAGCTTTCTTT. The rearrangement links TRBV29-1 to TRBJ1-1; D call uncertain. There are 13 residues in the CDR3. V was shortened by 6 bases and J by 0 bases, with 11 bases between the two germline ends. CDR1 and CDR2 from the germline V gene are SQVTM and ANQGSEA. The variable domain in full, completed from reference TRBV29-1 and TRBJ1-1, reads SAVISQKPSRDICQRGTSLTIQCQVDSQVTMMFWYRQQPGQSLTLIATANQGSEATYESGFVIDKFPISRPNLTFSTLTVSNMSPEDSSIYLCSVVLGMNTEAFFGQGTRLTVV.

V usage is TRBV20-1 and J usage is TRBJ1-3; TRBD1 matches at 9 bases. V was clipped by 0 bases and J by 5 bases; unmatched bases: 5. Germline V gene data show CDR1 as DFQATT and CDR2 as SNEGSKA (reference sequence). The CDR3 totals 15 residues. The DNA of the CDR3 is TGCAGTGCTAGAGATACCGGACAGGGGCGAAACACCATATATTTT. This translates into CSARDTGQGRNTIYF.

A note on this clonotype: A much bigger clone sits one base away, suggesting this may be a read error. The chain combines TRBV6-2 or TRBV6-3 with TRBJ2-2; D is perhaps TRBD2 (7 bases). CDR1 and CDR2 from the germline V gene are MNHEY and SVGEGT. The CDR3 runs to 16 residues. CDR3 sequence reads: CASSYLGGANAGELFF. DNA for the CDR3: TGTGCCAGCAGTTACCTGGGGGGGGCGAACGCCGGGGAGCTGTTTTTT.

This clonotype was recorded at least ten times. The rearrangement uses TRBV12-3 or TRBV12-4 and TRBJ2-2, with 9 bases identical to TRBD1. The V gene end was trimmed by 7 bases and the J gene end by 2 bases; junction bases not matched to a gene: 8. This CDR3 is built from 16 residues. CDR3 amino acids: CASTTRGQGNTGELFF. The DNA for the CDR3 is TGTGCCAGCACCACTCGGGGACAGGGAAACACCGGGGAGCTGTTTTTT.

This clonotype came up many times. The rearrangement joins TRBV18 to TRBJ2-7; D call uncertain. This CDR3 has 15 residues. V lost 2 bases to trimming and J lost 1 base, with 12 bases between them. Germline V gives CDR1 KGHSH, CDR2 LQKENI. The CDR3 here is CASSPLQKSSYEQYF. The DNA for the CDR3 is TGTGCCAGCTCACCATTGCAGAAATCATCCTACGAGCAGTACTTC.

In this sample, this clonotype turned up a few times. The chain uses TRBV4-3 and TRBJ1-2; D gene uncertain. CDR3 size: 15 residues. Germline lookup yields CDR1 LGHNA and CDR2 YSLEER. The V end lost 0 bases, the J end lost 0 bases, and 8 bases lay between the germline ends. The CDR3 nucleotides read TGCGCCAGCAGCCAAGATCTGGGGACTAACTATGGCTACACCTTC. It encodes CASSQDLGTNYGYTF.

Concerning this clonotype itself: An end of the junction does not agree with germline; a read error may underlie this. The chain links TRBV10-3 to TRBJ1-2; D is possibly TRBD1 (6 bases). The CDR3 has 13 amino acids. Germline lookup yields CDR1 ENHRY and CDR2 SYGVKD. The CDR3 sequence: CASSDGGPYGYTF. CDR3 bases: TGTGCCAGCAGTGACGGGGGGCCCTATGGCTACACCTTC.

On this clonotype: One end of the junction varies from germline; a read error may be responsible. The chain recombines TRBV20-1 with TRBJ1-3; no reliable D call. Per the germline V gene, CDR1 is DFQATT and CDR2 is SNEGSKA (reference sequence). The CDR3 contains 11 residues. In DNA, the CDR3 is TGCAATGCTACCTCGGGAAACACCATATATTTT. This gives the protein CNATSGNTIYF.

The rearrangement links TRBV6-1 to TRBJ1-1; 7 bases line up with TRBD1. Germline CDR1 is MNHNS and CDR2 is SASEGT. The CDR3 covers 14 residues. V dropped 7 bases and J dropped 2; count of bases not matched to a gene: 7. CDR3 amino acids: CASTTRTGNTEAFF. In DNA, the CDR3 is TGTGCCAGCACCACAAGGACAGGTAACACTGAAGCTTTCTTT.